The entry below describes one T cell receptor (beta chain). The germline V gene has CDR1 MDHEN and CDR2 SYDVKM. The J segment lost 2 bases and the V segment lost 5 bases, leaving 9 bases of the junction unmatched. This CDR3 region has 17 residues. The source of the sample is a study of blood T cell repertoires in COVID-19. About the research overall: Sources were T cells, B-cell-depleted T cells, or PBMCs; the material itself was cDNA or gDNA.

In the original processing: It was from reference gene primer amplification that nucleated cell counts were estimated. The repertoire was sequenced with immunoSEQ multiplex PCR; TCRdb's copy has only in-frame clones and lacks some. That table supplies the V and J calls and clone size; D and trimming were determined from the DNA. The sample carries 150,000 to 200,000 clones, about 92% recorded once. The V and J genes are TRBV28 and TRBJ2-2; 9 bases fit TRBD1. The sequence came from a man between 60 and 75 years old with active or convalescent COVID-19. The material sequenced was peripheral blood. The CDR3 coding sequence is TGTGCCAGCAGTCCACGAAAGACAGGGGGTAACACCGGGGAGCTGTTTTTT. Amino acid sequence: CASSPRKTGGNTGELFF.